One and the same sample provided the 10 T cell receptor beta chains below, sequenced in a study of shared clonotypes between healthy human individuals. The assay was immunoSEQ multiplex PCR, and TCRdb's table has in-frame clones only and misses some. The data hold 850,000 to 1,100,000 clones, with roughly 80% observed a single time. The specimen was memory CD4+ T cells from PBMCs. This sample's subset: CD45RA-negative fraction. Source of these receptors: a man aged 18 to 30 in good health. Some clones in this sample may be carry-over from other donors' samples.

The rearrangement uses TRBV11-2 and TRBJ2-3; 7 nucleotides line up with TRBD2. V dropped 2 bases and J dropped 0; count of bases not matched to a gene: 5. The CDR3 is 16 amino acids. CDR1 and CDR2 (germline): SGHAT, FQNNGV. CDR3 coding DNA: TGTGCCAGCAGCTTATGGGCGGGAGTAAGCACAGATACGCAGTATTTT. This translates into CASSLWAGVSTDTQYF. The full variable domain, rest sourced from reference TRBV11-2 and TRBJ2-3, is EAGVAQSPRYKIIEKRQSVAFWCNPISGHATLYWYQQILGQGPKLLIQFQNNGVVDDSQLPKDRFSAERLKGVDSTLKIQPAKLEDSAVYLCASSLWAGVSTDTQYFGPGTRLTVL.

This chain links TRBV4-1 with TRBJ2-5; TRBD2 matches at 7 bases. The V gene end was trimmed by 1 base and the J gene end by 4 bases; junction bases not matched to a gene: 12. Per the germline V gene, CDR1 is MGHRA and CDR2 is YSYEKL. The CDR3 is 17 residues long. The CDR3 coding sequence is TGCGCCAGCAGCCAAGGGGGGTCAGCGGGGCTTCGAGAGACCCAGTACTTC. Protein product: CASSQGGSAGLRETQYF.

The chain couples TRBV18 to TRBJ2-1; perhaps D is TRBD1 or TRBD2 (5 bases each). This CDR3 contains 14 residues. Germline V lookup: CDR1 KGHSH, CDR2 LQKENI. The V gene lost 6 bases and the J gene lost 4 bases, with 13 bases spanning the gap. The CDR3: CASSHRDQYNEQFF. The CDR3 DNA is TGTGCCAGCTCGCACCGGGACCAATACAATGAGCAGTTCTTC.

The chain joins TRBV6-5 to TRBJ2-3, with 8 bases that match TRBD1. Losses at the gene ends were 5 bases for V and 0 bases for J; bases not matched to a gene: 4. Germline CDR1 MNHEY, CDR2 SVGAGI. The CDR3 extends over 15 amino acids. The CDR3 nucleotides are TGTGCCAGCAGTCGCCGGGACAGGAGCACAGATACGCAGTATTTT. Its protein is CASSRRDRSTDTQYF.

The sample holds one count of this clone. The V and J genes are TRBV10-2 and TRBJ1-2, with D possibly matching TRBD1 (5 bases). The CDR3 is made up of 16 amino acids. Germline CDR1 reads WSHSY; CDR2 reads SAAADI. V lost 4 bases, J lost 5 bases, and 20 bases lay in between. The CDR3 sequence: CASSVPYTGGFYGYTF. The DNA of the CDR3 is TGCGCCAGCAGTGTTCCGTACACGGGGGGTTTTTATGGCTACACCTTC.

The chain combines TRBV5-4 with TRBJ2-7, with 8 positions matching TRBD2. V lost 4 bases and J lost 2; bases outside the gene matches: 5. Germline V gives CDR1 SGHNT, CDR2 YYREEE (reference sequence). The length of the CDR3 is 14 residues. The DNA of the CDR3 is TGTGCCAGCAGCCTGCAGCGGGGGACCTACGAGCAGTACTTC. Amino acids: CASSLQRGTYEQYF.

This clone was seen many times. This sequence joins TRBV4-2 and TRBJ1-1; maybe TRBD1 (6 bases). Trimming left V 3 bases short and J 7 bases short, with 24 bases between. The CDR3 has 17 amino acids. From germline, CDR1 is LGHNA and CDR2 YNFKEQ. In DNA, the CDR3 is TGTGCCAGCAGCCACGACGAAGACAGGTTGATAGTCGGTGAAGCTTTCTTT. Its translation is CASSHDEDRLIVGEAFF.

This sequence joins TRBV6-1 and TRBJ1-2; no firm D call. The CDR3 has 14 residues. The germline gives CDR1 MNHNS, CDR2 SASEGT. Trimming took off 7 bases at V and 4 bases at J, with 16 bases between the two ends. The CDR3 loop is CASTPGTVTYGYTF. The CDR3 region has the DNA TGTGCCAGCACCCCCGGAACAGTGACCTATGGCTACACCTTC.

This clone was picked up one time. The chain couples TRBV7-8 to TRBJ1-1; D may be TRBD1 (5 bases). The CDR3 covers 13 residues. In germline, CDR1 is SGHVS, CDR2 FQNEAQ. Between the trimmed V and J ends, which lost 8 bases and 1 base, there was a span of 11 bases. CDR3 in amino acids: CASGYRRNTEAFF. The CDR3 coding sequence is TGTGCCAGCGGATACAGGAGGAACACTGAAGCTTTCTTT.

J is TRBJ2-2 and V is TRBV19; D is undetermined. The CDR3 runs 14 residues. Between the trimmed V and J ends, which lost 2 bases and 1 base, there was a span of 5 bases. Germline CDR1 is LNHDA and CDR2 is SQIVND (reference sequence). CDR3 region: CASSINRNTGELFF. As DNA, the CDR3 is TGTGCCAGTAGTATAAACAGGAACACCGGGGAGCTGTTTTTT.